The table lists the clone carrying this T cell receptor beta chain with a few counts. The sample comes from a study of T cell changes during pregnancy in multiple sclerosis. Profiled with immunoSEQ multiplex PCR; TCRdb holds only in-frame clones, not every one. Found here are about 94,000 clones, approximately 94% of them singletons; the top ten hold about 0.78%. This TCR came from a female donor with multiple sclerosis, enrolled in a pregnancy study. This specimen consisted of peripheral blood, obtained in the third trimester of pregnancy.

CDR3 nucleotide sequence: TGTGCCAGCAGCCAATCAGTACAGGGCAATCAGCCCCAGCATTTT. Translation: CASSQSVQGNQPQHF. The chain carries TRBV16 and TRBJ1-5, with TRBD1 as a possible D gene (5 bases). The V gene's germline CDR1 is KGHSY and CDR2 FQNENV. The CDR3 is 15 residues long. V shed 0 bases and J shed 2 bases, with 8 bases lying between them.